The entry below gives a single T cell receptor (beta chain) sequence along with its context. Its cognate antigen is unknown. Alongside a J-beta primer mix, a sample-barcoded 5' primer served in a second PCR lasting roughly 7 to 11 cycles. Every sample gave at least 3 million paired-end reads containing CDR3. TCRdb used MiXCR to reprocess the 5' RACE reads, holding one entry per CDR3 protein. The data show roughly 2 million distinct CDR3 sequences, 49% seen once. This specimen comes from a study of blood T cells in healthy people across ages. Points from the study as a whole: Those diversity estimates obtained from one million T cells were thought to be underestimates. Significant beta diversity loss was already apparent by age around 36, declining roughly linearly.

Each sample had at least 7 million PBMCs isolated. This clonotype was sampled from a woman between 40 and 50 years old in good health. The specimen sequenced was blood.

CDR3 bases: TGTGCCAGCAGGGAGCGACAGGGGGTACACAATGAGCAGTTCTTC. It translates to CASRERQGVHNEQFF. This chain uses TRBV28 with TRBJ2-1, with 9 bases that match TRBD1. This CDR3 comprises 15 residues. Germline V CDR1 and CDR2: MDHEN, SYDVKM. The V gene end was trimmed by 6 bases and the J gene end by 5 bases; junction bases not matched to a gene: 8.